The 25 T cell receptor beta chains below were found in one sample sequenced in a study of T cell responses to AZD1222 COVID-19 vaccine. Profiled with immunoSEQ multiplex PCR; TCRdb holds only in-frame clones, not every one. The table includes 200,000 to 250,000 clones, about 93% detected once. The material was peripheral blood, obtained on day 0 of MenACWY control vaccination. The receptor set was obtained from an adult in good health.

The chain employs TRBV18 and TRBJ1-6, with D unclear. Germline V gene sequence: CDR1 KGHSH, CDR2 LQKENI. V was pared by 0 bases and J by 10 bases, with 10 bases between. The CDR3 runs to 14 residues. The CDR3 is CASSPPPGESPLHF. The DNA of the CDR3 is TGTGCCAGCTCACCACCCCCAGGAGAATCACCCCTCCACTTT.

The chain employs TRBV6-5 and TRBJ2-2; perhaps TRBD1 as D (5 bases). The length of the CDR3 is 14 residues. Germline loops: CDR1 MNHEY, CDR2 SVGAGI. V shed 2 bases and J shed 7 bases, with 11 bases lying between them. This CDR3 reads CASSYAGMDGELFF. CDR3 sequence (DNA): TGTGCCAGCAGTTACGCAGGGATGGACGGGGAGCTGTTTTTT.

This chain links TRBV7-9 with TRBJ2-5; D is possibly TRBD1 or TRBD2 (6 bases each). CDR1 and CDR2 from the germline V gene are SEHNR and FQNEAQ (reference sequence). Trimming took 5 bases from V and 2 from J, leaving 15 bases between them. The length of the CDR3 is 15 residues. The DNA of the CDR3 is TGTGCCAGCAGCCTCCTGGGGGGCTTTCAAGAGACCCAGTACTTC. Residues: CASSLLGGFQETQYF. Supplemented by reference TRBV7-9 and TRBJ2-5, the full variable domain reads DTGVSQNPRHKITKRGQNVTFRCDPISEHNRLYWYRQTLGQGPEFLTYFQNEAQLEKSRLLSDRFSAERPKGSFSTLEIQRTEQGDSAMYLCASSLLGGFQETQYFGPGTRLLVL.

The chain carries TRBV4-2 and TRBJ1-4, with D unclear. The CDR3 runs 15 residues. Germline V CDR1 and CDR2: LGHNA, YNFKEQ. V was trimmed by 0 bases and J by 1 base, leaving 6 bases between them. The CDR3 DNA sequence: TGTGCCAGCAGCCAAGAGAGATTAACTAATGAAAAACTGTTTTTT. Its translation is CASSQERLTNEKLFF.

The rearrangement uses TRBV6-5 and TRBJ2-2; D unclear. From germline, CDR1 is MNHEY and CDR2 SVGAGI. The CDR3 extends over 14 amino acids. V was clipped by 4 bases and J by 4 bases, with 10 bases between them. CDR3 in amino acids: CASSFVGITGELFF. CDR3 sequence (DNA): TGTGCCAGCAGTTTTGTGGGGATCACCGGGGAGCTGTTTTTT.

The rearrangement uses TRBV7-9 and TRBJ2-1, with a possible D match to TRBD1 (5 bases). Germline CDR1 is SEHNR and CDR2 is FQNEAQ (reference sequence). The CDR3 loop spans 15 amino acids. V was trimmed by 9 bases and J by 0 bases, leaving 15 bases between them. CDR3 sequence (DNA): TGTGCCAGTGACCCAGGGCTTAGCTCCTACAATGAGCAGTTCTTC. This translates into CASDPGLSSYNEQFF.

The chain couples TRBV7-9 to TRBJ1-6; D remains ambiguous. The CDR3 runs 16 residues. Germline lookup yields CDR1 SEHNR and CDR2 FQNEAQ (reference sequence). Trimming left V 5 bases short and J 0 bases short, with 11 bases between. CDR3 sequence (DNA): TGTGCCAGCAGCATGCATGGGAGCTCCTATAATTCACCCCTCCACTTT. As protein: CASSMHGSSYNSPLHF. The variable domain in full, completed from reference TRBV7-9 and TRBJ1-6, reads DTGVSQNPRHKITKRGQNVTFRCDPISEHNRLYWYRQTLGQGPEFLTYFQNEAQLEKSRLLSDRFSAERPKGSFSTLEIQRTEQGDSAMYLCASSMHGSSYNSPLHFGNGTRLTVT.

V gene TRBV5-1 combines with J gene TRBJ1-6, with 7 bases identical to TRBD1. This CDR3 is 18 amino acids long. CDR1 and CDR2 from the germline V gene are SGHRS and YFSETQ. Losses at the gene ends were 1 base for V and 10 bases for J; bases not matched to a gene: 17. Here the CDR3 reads CASSLKSPGGDGRSPLHF. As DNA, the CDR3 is TGCGCCAGCAGCTTGAAATCCCCAGGGGGTGATGGAAGGTCACCCCTCCACTTT.

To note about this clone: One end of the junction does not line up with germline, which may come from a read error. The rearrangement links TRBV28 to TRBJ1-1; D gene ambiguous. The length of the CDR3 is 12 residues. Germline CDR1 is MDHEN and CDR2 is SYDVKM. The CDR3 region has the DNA TGTGCCACCAGTCCTTTAGACACTGAAGCTTTCTTT. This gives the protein CATSPLDTEAFF.

This chain's CDR3 is CAWSTKTGGNEKLFF. Written as DNA, the CDR3 is TGTGCCTGGAGCACTAAGACGGGCGGGAATGAAAAACTGTTTTTT. The gene calls are TRBV30 and TRBJ1-4, with D uncertain. Germline CDR1 GTSNPN, CDR2 SVGIG (reference sequence). The CDR3 spans 15 residues. V dropped 3 bases and J dropped 5 bases, with 16 bases sitting between them.

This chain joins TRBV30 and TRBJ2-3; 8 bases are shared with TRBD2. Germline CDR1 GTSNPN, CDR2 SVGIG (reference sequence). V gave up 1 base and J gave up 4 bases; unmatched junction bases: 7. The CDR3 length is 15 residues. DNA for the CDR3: TGTGCCTGGAGTGCCCTAGCGGGCCCAGCAGATACGCAGTATTTT. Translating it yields CAWSALAGPADTQYF. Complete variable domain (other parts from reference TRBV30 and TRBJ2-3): SQTIHQWPATLVQPVGSPLSLECTVEGTSNPNLYWYRQAAGRGLQLLFYSVGIGQISSEVPQNLSASRPQDRQFILSSKKLLLSDSGFYLCAWSALAGPADTQYFGPGTRLTVL.

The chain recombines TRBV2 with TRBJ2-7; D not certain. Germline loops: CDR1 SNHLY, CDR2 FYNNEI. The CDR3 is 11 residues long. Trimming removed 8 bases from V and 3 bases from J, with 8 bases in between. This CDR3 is CASERGYEQYF. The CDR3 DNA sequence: TGTGCCAGCGAGCGCGGCTACGAGCAGTACTTC.

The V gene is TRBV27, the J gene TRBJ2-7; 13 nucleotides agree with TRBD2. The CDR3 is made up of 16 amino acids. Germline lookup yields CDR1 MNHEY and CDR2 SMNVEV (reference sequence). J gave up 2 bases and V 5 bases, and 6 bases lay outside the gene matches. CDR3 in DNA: TGTGCCAGCAGTGTACGGACTAGCGGGGGAGCCTACGAGCAGTACTTC. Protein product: CASSVRTSGGAYEQYF.

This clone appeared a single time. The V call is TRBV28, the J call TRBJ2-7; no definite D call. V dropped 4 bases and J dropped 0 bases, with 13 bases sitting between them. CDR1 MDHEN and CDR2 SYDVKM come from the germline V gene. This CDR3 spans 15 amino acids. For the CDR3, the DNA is TGTGCCAGCAGTTCAGGACCCCCCAGCTCCTACGAGCAGTACTTC. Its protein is CASSSGPPSSYEQYF.

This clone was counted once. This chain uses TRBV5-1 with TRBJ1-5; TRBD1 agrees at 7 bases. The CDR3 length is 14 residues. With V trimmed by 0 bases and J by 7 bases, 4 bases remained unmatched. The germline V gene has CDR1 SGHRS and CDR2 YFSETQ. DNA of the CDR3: TGCGCCAGCAGCTTGGGAGCAGGGGGACAGCCCCAGCATTTT. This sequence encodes CASSLGAGGQPQHF.

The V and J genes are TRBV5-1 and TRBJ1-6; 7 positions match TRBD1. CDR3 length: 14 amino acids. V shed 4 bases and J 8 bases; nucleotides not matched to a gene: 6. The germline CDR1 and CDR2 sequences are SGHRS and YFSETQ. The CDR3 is CASSVVGGDSPLHF. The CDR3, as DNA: TGCGCCAGCAGCGTCGTAGGGGGCGATTCACCCCTCCACTTT.

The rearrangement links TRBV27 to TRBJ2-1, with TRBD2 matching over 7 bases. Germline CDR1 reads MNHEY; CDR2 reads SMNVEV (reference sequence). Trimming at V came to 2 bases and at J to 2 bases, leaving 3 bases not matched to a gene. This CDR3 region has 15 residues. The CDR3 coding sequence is TGTGCCAGCAGTTTAGAGGCGGGGGCCTACAATGAGCAGTTCTTC. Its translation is CASSLEAGAYNEQFF.

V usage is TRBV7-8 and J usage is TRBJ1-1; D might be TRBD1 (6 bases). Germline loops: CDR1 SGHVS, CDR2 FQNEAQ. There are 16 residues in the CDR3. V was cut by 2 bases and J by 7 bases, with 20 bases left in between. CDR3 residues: CASSLPKTGQWGEAFF. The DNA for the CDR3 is TGTGCCAGCAGCTTACCCAAAACAGGGCAATGGGGTGAAGCTTTCTTT.

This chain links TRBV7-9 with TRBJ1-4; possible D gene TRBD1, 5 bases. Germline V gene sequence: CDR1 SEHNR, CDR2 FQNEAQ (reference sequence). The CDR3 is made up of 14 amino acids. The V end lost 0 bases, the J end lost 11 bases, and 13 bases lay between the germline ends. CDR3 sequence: CASSLATPGVKLFF. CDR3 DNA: TGTGCCAGCAGCTTAGCTACTCCGGGGGTGAAACTGTTTTTT.

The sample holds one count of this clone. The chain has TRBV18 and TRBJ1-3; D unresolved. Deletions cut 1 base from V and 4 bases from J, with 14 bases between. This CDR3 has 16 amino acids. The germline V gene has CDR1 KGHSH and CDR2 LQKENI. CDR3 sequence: CASSPRPPNAGNTIYF. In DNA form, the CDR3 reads TGTGCCAGCTCACCACGGCCACCTAATGCCGGAAACACCATATATTTT.

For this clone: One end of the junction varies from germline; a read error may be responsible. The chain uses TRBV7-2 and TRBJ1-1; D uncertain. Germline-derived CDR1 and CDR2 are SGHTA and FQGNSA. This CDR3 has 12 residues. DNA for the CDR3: TGTGCCAGCAGCGACTATAGGACTGAGGCTTTCTTT. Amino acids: CASSDYRTEAFF. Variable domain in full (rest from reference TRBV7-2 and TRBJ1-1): GAGVSQSPSNKVTEKGKDVELRCDPISGHTALYWYRQSLGQGLEFLIYFQGNSAPDKSGLPSDRFSAERTGGSVSTLTIQRTQQEDSAVYLCASSDYRTEAFFGQGTRLTVV.

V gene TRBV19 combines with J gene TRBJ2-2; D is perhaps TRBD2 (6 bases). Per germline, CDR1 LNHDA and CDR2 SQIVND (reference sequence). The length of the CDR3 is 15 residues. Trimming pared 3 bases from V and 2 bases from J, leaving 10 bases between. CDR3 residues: CASSMVGTNTGELFF. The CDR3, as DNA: TGTGCCAGTAGTATGGTGGGGACTAACACCGGGGAGCTGTTTTTT.

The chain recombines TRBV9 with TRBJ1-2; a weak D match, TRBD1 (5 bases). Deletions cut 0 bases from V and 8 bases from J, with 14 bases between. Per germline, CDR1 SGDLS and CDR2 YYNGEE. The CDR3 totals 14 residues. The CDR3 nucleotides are TGTGCCAGCAGCGTAGGCCCAGGGACGCGGGGCTACACCTTC. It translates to CASSVGPGTRGYTF.

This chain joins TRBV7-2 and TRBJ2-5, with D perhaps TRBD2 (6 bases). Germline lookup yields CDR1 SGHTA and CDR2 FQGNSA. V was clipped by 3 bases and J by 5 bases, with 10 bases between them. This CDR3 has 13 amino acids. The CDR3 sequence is CASSFSRGETQYF. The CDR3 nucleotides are TGTGCCAGCAGCTTTAGTCGGGGGGAGACCCAGTACTTC.

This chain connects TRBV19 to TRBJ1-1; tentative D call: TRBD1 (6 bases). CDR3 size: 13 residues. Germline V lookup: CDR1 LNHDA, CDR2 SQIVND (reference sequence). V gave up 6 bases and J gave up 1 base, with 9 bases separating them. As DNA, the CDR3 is TGTGCCAGTAGCGGACAGTGGAACACTGAAGCTTTCTTT. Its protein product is CASSGQWNTEAFF.